This T cell receptor beta chain was recorded in a study of spatial heterogeneity in lung cancer. As for the study in general: The donors were fewer than 80 patients with non-small cell lung cancer that was early-stage and untreated. More than eight raw reads, on average, carried each unique TCR and UMI combination.

Unique molecular identifiers tagged every individual TCR cDNA molecule. TCRdb reprocessed the 5' RACE reads via MiXCR and lists one record per CDR3 protein. The data show about 120,000 distinct CDR3 sequences, with 12% seen just once and 16% held by the top ten. This sample's time point: blood at routine non-recurrence follow-up after resection. TCRs were sequenced from unsorted whole RNA of tumor, nontumor lung or PBMC. The length of the CDR3 is 15 residues. Trimming stripped 0 bases from V and 1 base from J, with 7 bases between. CDR1 and CDR2 from the germline V gene are LGHNA and YNFKEQ. V usage is TRBV4-2 and J usage is TRBJ1-5; tentative D call: TRBD1 (5 bases). The receptor's source is a male donor with early-stage non-small cell lung cancer. The sequencing here drew on PBMCs, taken at follow-up. The CDR3 coding sequence is TGTGCCAGCAGCCAAGATAAGGGGAGCAATCAGCCCCAGCATTTT. Translated, it gives CASSQDKGSNQPQHF.